Listed below are T cell receptor beta chains from one sample, sequenced in a study of graft-versus-host responses after intestinal transplantation. TCRdb's copy holds only in-frame clones and misses some; the assay was immunoSEQ multiplex PCR. The sample contains roughly 6,900 clones, about 63% of which appear only once. The sequencing used ileum tissue, collected about 55 days after transplant. These receptors were obtained from a human patient who received an intestinal transplant, so some T cells may come from the graft donor. The CDR3 runs from the conserved cysteine through the conserved F or W. D genes are given only for firm matches. A row's size may be missing; if present it is once, few, many or a size class.

j_gene: TRBJ2-1
d_gene: TRBD2
v_gene: TRBV6-1
abundance: .
CDR3aa: CASTLSLAVEQFF
CDR3nt: TGTGCCAGCACCCTCTCGCTAGCGGTTGAGCAGTTCTTC

j_gene: TRBJ2-3
d_gene: TRBD2
v_gene: TRBV7-6
abundance: medium-sized
CDR3aa: CASSFLAGYTDTQYF
CDR3nt: TGTGCCAGCAGCTTTCTAGCGGGGTACACAGATACGCAGTATTTT

j_gene: TRBJ2-5
d_gene: TRBD2
v_gene: TRBV5-4
abundance: .
CDR3aa: CASSLVLAGAEQETQYF
CDR3nt: TGTGCCAGCAGCTTAGTACTAGCGGGGGCCGAACAAGAGACCCAGTACTTC

j_gene: TRBJ1-2
d_gene: TRBD1
v_gene: TRBV13
abundance: .
CDR3aa: CASSSNRGHNYGYTF
CDR3nt: TGTGCCAGCAGCTCCAACAGGGGGCATAACTATGGCTACACCTTC

j_gene: TRBJ2-1
d_gene: TRBD2
v_gene: TRBV19
abundance: .
CDR3aa: CASSISSGGPYNEQFF
CDR3nt: TGTGCCAGTAGTATTTCTAGCGGGGGGCCATACAATGAGCAGTTCTTC

j_gene: TRBJ1-2
d_gene: TRBD1
v_gene: TRBV6-5
abundance: .
CDR3aa: CASRTGTGVYGYTF
CDR3nt: TGTGCCAGCAGGACCGGGACAGGTGTCTATGGCTACACCTTC

j_gene: TRBJ1-2
d_gene: TRBD1
v_gene: TRBV2
abundance: .
CDR3aa: CASSGDRAYGYTF
CDR3nt: TGTGCCAGCAGTGGGGACAGGGCCTATGGCTACACCTTC

j_gene: TRBJ2-5
d_gene: .
v_gene: TRBV7-9
abundance: .
CDR3aa: CASSLGRETQYF
CDR3nt: TGTGCCAGCAGCTTAGGTAGAGAGACCCAGTACTTC

j_gene: TRBJ2-3
d_gene: TRBD2
v_gene: TRBV11-1
abundance: .
CDR3aa: CASSAPSGDYTDTQYF
CDR3nt: TGTGCCAGCAGCGCCCCAAGCGGGGATTACACAGATACGCAGTATTTT

j_gene: TRBJ1-5
d_gene: TRBD1
v_gene: TRBV19
abundance: .
CDR3aa: CASTIGWTGSNQPQHF
CDR3nt: TGTGCCAGTACCATAGGGTGGACAGGGAGCAATCAGCCCCAGCATTTT

j_gene: TRBJ2-3
d_gene: TRBD2
v_gene: TRBV6-4
abundance: few
CDR3aa: CASSDSGGATDTQYF
CDR3nt: TGTGCCAGCAGTGACAGCGGGGGGGCCACAGATACGCAGTATTTT

j_gene: TRBJ1-1
d_gene: .
v_gene: TRBV14
abundance: .
CDR3aa: CASSQFQGRGTEAFF
CDR3nt: TGTGCCAGCAGCCAATTCCAGGGTCGAGGCACTGAAGCTTTCTTT

j_gene: TRBJ2-1
d_gene: .
v_gene: TRBV6-1
abundance: .
CDR3aa: CASSEVRSSYNEQFF
CDR3nt: TGTGCCAGCAGTGAAGTGCGGAGCTCCTACAATGAGCAGTTCTTC

j_gene: TRBJ2-3
d_gene: TRBD1
v_gene: TRBV29-1
abundance: .
CDR3aa: CSVVLGTGDRVGTDTQYF
CDR3nt: TGCAGCGTTGTCTTAGGGACAGGGGATCGGGTGGGCACAGATACGCAGTATTTT

j_gene: TRBJ2-1
d_gene: TRBD2
v_gene: TRBV6-5
abundance: .
CDR3aa: CASRTKAGSLNEQFF
CDR3nt: TGTGCCAGCAGAACGAAAGCGGGGAGCCTCAATGAGCAGTTCTTC

j_gene: TRBJ2-3
d_gene: .
v_gene: TRBV29-1
abundance: .
CDR3aa: CSVEDTRTQDTQYF
CDR3nt: TGCAGCGTTGAAGATACCCGGACACAGGATACGCAGTATTTT

j_gene: TRBJ2-4
d_gene: TRBD1
v_gene: TRBV2
abundance: once
CDR3aa: CASSHWTGGETKNIQYF
CDR3nt: TGTGCCAGCAGTCATTGGACAGGGGGCGAGACAAAAAACATTCAGTACTTC

j_gene: TRBJ2-5
d_gene: .
v_gene: TRBV7-8
abundance: .
CDR3aa: CASSLIPTLETQYF
CDR3nt: TGTGCCAGCAGCTTAATTCCTACCCTAGAGACCCAGTACTTC

j_gene: TRBJ2-3
d_gene: TRBD1
v_gene: TRBV19
abundance: .
CDR3aa: CASSFGQDNTDTQYF
CDR3nt: TGTGCCAGTAGTTTCGGACAGGACAACACAGATACGCAGTATTTT

j_gene: TRBJ1-1
d_gene: .
v_gene: TRBV10-3
abundance: few
CDR3aa: CAISAGEPNTEAFF
CDR3nt: TGTGCCATCAGTGCGGGGGAGCCGAACACTGAAGCTTTCTTT

j_gene: TRBJ2-3
d_gene: TRBD1
v_gene: TRBV10-3
abundance: .
CDR3aa: CAISESGTGTDTQYF
CDR3nt: TGTGCCATCAGTGAGTCCGGGACAGGCACAGATACGCAGTATTTT

j_gene: TRBJ2-1
d_gene: TRBD2
v_gene: TRBV4-3
abundance: .
CDR3aa: CASSQESSGGFNEQFF
CDR3nt: TGCGCCAGCAGCCAGGAGAGCAGCGGGGGTTTCAATGAGCAGTTCTTC

j_gene: TRBJ1-2
d_gene: TRBD1
v_gene: TRBV4-3
abundance: few
CDR3aa: CASRDRSVDYGYTF
CDR3nt: TGCGCCAGCAGGGACAGGTCCGTCGACTATGGCTACACCTTC

j_gene: TRBJ1-2
d_gene: .
v_gene: TRBV6-1
abundance: few
CDR3aa: CASHDEGGYTF
CDR3nt: TGTGCCAGCCATGACGAGGGAGGCTACACCTTC

j_gene: TRBJ1-5
d_gene: TRBD1
v_gene: TRBV19
abundance: few
CDR3aa: CASSGTGAGNQPQHF
CDR3nt: TGTGCCAGTAGTGGGACAGGGGCGGGCAATCAGCCCCAGCATTTT

j_gene: TRBJ2-1
d_gene: .
v_gene: TRBV2
abundance: few
CDR3aa: CASSDDREDEQFF
CDR3nt: TGTGCCAGCAGTGATGACAGGGAGGATGAGCAGTTCTTC

j_gene: TRBJ2-4
d_gene: .
v_gene: TRBV6-5
abundance: .
CDR3aa: CATQESGLNIQYF
CDR3nt: TGTGCCACCCAGGAATCGGGACTCAACATTCAGTACTTC

j_gene: TRBJ1-2
d_gene: TRBD1
v_gene: TRBV5-6
abundance: .
CDR3aa: CASSRDRAHYGYTF
CDR3nt: TGTGCCAGCTCCCGGGACAGGGCCCACTATGGCTACACCTTC

j_gene: TRBJ2-3
d_gene: TRBD1
v_gene: TRBV5-6
abundance: .
CDR3aa: CASSQTGDEDTQYF
CDR3nt: TGTGCCAGCAGCCAGACAGGGGACGAAGATACGCAGTATTTT

j_gene: TRBJ1-6
d_gene: .
v_gene: TRBV6-5
abundance: once
CDR3aa: CASSSPTDYNSPLHF
CDR3nt: TGTGCCAGCAGTTCGCCGACAGACTATAATTCACCCCTCCACTTT

j_gene: TRBJ1-2
d_gene: TRBD1
v_gene: TRBV4-1
abundance: .
CDR3aa: CASSPGQGFGYGYTF
CDR3nt: TGCGCCAGCAGCCCCGGACAGGGCTTCGGCTATGGCTACACCTTC

j_gene: TRBJ2-5
d_gene: TRBD2
v_gene: TRBV4-2
abundance: .
CDR3aa: CASSQPSGGEETQYF
CDR3nt: TGTGCCAGCAGCCAACCTAGCGGGGGGGAAGAGACCCAGTACTTC

j_gene: TRBJ2-3
d_gene: .
v_gene: TRBV27
abundance: .
CDR3aa: CASTKKGGGVVGTDTQYF
CDR3nt: TGTGCCAGCACCAAAAAAGGGGGCGGGGTTGTGGGCACAGATACGCAGTATTTT

j_gene: TRBJ2-4
d_gene: .
v_gene: TRBV21-1
abundance: .
CDR3aa: CASSRREAKNIQYF
CDR3nt: TGTGCCAGCAGCAGGAGGGAAGCCAAAAACATTCAGTACTTC

j_gene: TRBJ1-2
d_gene: .
v_gene: TRBV27
abundance: .
CDR3aa: CASSLTRYYGYTF
CDR3nt: TGTGCCAGCAGTTTAACCAGATACTATGGCTACACCTTC

j_gene: TRBJ2-3
d_gene: TRBD1
v_gene: TRBV29-1
abundance: .
CDR3aa: CSVERQGPDTQYF
CDR3nt: TGCAGCGTTGAGAGACAGGGGCCAGATACGCAGTATTTT

j_gene: TRBJ1-1
d_gene: TRBD1
v_gene: TRBV18
abundance: medium-sized
CDR3aa: CASSPQTGPGTEAFF
CDR3nt: TGTGCCAGCTCACCACAGACAGGGCCTGGAACTGAAGCTTTCTTT

j_gene: TRBJ2-3
d_gene: TRBD2
v_gene: TRBV5-1
abundance: .
CDR3aa: CASSFGLAGTDTQYF
CDR3nt: TGCGCCAGCAGCTTCGGGCTAGCGGGCACAGATACGCAGTATTTT

j_gene: TRBJ2-6
d_gene: TRBD1
v_gene: TRBV27
abundance: .
CDR3aa: CASSRIRDRFYSGANVLTF
CDR3nt: TGTGCCAGCAGCCGAATCAGGGACAGGTTTTACTCTGGGGCCAACGTCCTGACTTTC

j_gene: TRBJ2-3
d_gene: TRBD2
v_gene: TRBV10-2
abundance: .
CDR3aa: CASSPAGPLDTQYF
CDR3nt: TGCGCCAGCAGTCCAGCGGGGCCTTTAGATACGCAGTATTTT

j_gene: TRBJ2-1
d_gene: TRBD2
v_gene: TRBV7-3
abundance: .
CDR3aa: CASSSFASGYNEQFF
CDR3nt: TGTGCCAGCAGCTCATTCGCTAGCGGCTACAATGAGCAGTTCTTC